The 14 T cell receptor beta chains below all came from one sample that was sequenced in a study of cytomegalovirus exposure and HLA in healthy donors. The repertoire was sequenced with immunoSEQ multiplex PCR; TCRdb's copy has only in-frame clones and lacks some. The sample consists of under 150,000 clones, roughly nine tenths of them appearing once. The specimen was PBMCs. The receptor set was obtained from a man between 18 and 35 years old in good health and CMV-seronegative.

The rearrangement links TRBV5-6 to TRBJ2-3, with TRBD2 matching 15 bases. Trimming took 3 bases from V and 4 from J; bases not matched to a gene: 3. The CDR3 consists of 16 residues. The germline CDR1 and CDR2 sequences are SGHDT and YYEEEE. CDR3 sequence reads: CASSWTSGGAPDTQYF. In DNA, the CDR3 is TGTGCCAGCAGCTGGACTAGCGGGGGGGCCCCAGATACGCAGTATTTT.

The CDR3 nucleotides read TGCGCCAGCAGCTTCGGACAAGTCCTCCAAGAGACCCAGTACTTC. Residues: CASSFGQVLQETQYF. The rearrangement uses TRBV5-1 and TRBJ2-5; TRBD1 might be the D (5 bases). This CDR3 is 15 amino acids long. The germline V gene has CDR1 SGHRS and CDR2 YFSETQ. V was clipped by 2 bases and J by 1 base, with 12 bases between them.

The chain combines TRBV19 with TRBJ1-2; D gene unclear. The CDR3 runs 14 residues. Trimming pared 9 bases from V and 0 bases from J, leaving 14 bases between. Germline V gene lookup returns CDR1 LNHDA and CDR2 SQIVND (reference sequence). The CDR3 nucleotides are TGTGCCAGCCGAAATCCGGGATCTAACTATGGCTACACCTTC. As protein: CASRNPGSNYGYTF.

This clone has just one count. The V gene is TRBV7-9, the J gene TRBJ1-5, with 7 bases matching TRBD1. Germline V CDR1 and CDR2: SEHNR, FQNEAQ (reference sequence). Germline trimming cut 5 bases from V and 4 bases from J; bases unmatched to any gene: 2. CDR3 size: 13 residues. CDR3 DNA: TGTGCCAGCAGCGAGACAGGGAATCAGCCCCAGCATTTT. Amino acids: CASSETGNQPQHF.

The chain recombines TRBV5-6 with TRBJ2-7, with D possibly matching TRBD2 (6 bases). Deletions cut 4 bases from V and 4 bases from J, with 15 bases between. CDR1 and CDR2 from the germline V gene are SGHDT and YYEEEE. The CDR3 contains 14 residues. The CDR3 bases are TGTGCCAGCAGCCCCGGGGGTTGGGGGTACGAGCAGTACGTC. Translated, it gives CASSPGGWGYEQYV.

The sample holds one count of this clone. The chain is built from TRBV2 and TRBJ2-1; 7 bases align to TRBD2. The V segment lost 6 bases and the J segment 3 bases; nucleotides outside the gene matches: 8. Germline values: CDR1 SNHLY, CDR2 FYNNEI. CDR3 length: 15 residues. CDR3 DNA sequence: TGTGCCAGCAGGGCCACTAGCGAGGTCTACAATGAGCAGTTCTTC. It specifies CASRATSEVYNEQFF.

For the CDR3, the DNA is TGTGCCTGGAGTACAACCGGGGTACTCTACGAGCAGTACTTC. Protein product: CAWSTTGVLYEQYF. The chain combines TRBV30 with TRBJ2-7; possibly TRBD2 for D (5 bases). V gave up 2 bases and J gave up 3 bases, with 14 bases separating them. The CDR3 contains 14 residues. The germline gives CDR1 GTSNPN, CDR2 SVGIG (reference sequence).

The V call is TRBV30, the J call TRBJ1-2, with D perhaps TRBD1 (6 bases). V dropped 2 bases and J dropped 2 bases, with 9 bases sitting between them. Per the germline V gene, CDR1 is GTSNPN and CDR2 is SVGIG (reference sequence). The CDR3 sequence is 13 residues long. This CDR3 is CAWSRDRNYGYTF. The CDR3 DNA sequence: TGTGCCTGGAGTCGTGACAGGAACTATGGCTACACCTTC.

CDR3 sequence: CASSLAGQGNTEAFF. In nucleotides, the CDR3 is TGTGCCAGCAGCTTAGCGGGACAGGGGAACACTGAAGCTTTCTTT. This chain uses TRBV11-3 with TRBJ1-1, with 9 nucleotides matching TRBD1. J was trimmed by 1 base and V by 1 base; bases with no gene match: 1. There are 15 residues in the CDR3. Germline V gene lookup returns CDR1 SGHNT and CDR2 YENEEA.

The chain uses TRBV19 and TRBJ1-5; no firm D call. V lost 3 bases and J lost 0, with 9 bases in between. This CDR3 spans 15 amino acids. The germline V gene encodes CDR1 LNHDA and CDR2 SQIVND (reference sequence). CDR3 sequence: CASSIYGVSNQPQHF. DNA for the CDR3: TGTGCCAGTAGTATTTACGGGGTTAGCAATCAGCCCCAGCATTTT.

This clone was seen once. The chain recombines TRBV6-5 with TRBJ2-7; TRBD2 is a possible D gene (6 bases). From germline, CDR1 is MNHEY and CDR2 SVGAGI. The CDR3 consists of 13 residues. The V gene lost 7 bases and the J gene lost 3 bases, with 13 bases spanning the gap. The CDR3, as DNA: TGTGCCAGCACCGACTGGAGGGTCTACGAGCAGTACGTC. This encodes CASTDWRVYEQYV.

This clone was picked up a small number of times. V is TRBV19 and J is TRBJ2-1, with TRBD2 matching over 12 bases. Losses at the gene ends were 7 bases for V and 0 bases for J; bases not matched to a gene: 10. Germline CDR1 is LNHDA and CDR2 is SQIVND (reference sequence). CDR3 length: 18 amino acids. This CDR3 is CASTLRASGGVSYNEQFF. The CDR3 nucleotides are TGTGCCAGTACCCTCCGCGCTAGCGGGGGGGTCTCCTACAATGAGCAGTTCTTC.

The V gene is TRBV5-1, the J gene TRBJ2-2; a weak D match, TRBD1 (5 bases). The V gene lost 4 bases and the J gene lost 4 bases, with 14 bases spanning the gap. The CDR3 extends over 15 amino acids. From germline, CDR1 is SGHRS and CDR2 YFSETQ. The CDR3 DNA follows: TGCGCCAGCAGCCGCGCGGCAGGGCCCACCGGGGAGCTGTTTTTT. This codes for CASSRAAGPTGELFF.

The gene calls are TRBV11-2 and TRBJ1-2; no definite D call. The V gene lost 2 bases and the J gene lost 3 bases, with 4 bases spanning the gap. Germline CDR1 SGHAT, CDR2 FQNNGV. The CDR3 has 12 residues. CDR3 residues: CASSLTDYGYTF. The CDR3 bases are TGTGCCAGCAGCTTAACAGACTATGGCTACACCTTC.